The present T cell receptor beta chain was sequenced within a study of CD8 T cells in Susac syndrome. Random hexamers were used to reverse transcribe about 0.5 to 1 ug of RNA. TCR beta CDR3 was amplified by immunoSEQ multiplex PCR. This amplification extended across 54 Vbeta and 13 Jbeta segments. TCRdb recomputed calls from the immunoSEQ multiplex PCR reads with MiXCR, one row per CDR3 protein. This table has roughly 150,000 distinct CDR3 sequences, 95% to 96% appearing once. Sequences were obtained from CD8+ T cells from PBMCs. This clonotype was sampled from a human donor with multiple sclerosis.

CDR3 DNA: TGTGCCAGCAGCGTTTCGGCAGATACGCAGTATTTT. Translated, it gives CASSVSADTQYF. The rearrangement uses TRBV9 and TRBJ2-3; no clear D gene. Between the trimmed V and J ends, which lost 2 bases and 4 bases, there was a span of 5 bases. There are 12 residues in the CDR3. The germline V gene has CDR1 SGDLS and CDR2 YYNGEE.